Listed below are T cell receptor beta chains from one sample, sequenced in a study of shared clonotypes between healthy human individuals. Using immunoSEQ multiplex PCR, the repertoire was profiled, and TCRdb retains in-frame clones only, with some absent. The sample contains 1.5 million to 2.5 million clones, approximately 94% of which appear only once. Sequencing was carried out using naive CD8+ T cells sorted from blood. These receptors were collected from a man younger than 35 in good health. The CDR3 runs from the conserved cysteine through the conserved F or W. Each record gives: clone size, D gene, V gene, J gene, CDR3 protein, CDR3 DNA. A D gene is named only where the DNA matches it firmly. A clone size is listed for some rows: how often the clone was seen (once, few, many), or a class if it is expanded.

clone size: -
D gene: TRBD1
V gene: TRBV27
J gene: TRBJ2-6
CDR3 protein: CASSVRDSNSGANVLTF
CDR3 DNA: TGTGCCAGCTCAGTCCGGGACAGCAACTCTGGGGCCAACGTCCTGACTTTC

clone size: -
D gene: -
V gene: TRBV25-1
J gene: TRBJ1-6
CDR3 protein: CASSEFGRDYHSPLHF
CDR3 DNA: TGTGCCAGCAGTGAATTTGGAAGGGACTATCATTCACCCCTCCACTTT

clone size: -
D gene: -
V gene: TRBV13
J gene: TRBJ2-7
CDR3 protein: CASSFQGGTSYEQYF
CDR3 DNA: TGTGCCAGCAGCTTTCAGGGGGGGACCTCCTACGAGCAGTACTTC

clone size: -
D gene: -
V gene: TRBV6-5
J gene: TRBJ2-6
CDR3 protein: CASSYDSSGANVLTF
CDR3 DNA: TGTGCCAGCAGTTACGACAGCTCTGGGGCCAACGTCCTGACTTTC

clone size: -
D gene: TRBD1
V gene: TRBV29-1
J gene: TRBJ2-4
CDR3 protein: CSAETGANIQYF
CDR3 DNA: TGCAGCGCAGAAACAGGGGCCAACATTCAGTACTTC

clone size: -
D gene: -
V gene: TRBV14
J gene: TRBJ1-5
CDR3 protein: CASSQHRQANQPQHF
CDR3 DNA: TGTGCCAGCAGCCAACACCGACAGGCTAATCAGCCCCAGCATTTT

clone size: few
D gene: TRBD2
V gene: TRBV10-1
J gene: TRBJ2-7
CDR3 protein: CATVTGTSDEQYF
CDR3 DNA: TGCGCCACCGTGACGGGAACTAGCGACGAGCAGTACTTC

clone size: few
D gene: -
V gene: TRBV5-6
J gene: TRBJ2-1
CDR3 protein: CASSLEGGPYNEQFF
CDR3 DNA: TGTGCCAGCAGCTTGGAGGGGGGGCCCTACAATGAGCAGTTCTTC

clone size: -
D gene: TRBD1
V gene: TRBV7-6
J gene: TRBJ2-5
CDR3 protein: CASSFRDRSQETQYF
CDR3 DNA: TGTGCCAGCAGCTTCCGGGACAGGTCCCAAGAGACCCAGTACTTC

clone size: -
D gene: -
V gene: TRBV4-1
J gene: TRBJ2-1
CDR3 protein: CASSQDRGLGEREQFF
CDR3 DNA: TGCGCCAGCAGCCAAGATCGGGGTCTGGGGGAGCGTGAGCAGTTCTTC

clone size: -
D gene: TRBD1
V gene: TRBV5-1
J gene: TRBJ2-1
CDR3 protein: CASSSGDRGYNEQFF
CDR3 DNA: TGCGCCAGCAGCTCGGGGGACAGGGGATACAATGAGCAGTTCTTC

clone size: -
D gene: TRBD2
V gene: TRBV7-2
J gene: TRBJ2-7
CDR3 protein: CASSLGLAGRYEQYF
CDR3 DNA: TGTGCCAGCAGCTTAGGGCTAGCGGGCCGTTACGAGCAGTACTTC

clone size: once
D gene: TRBD1
V gene: TRBV13
J gene: TRBJ2-7
CDR3 protein: CASSVSDRIVYEQYF
CDR3 DNA: TGTGCCAGCAGCGTTTCGGACAGGATAGTTTACGAGCAGTACTTC

clone size: -
D gene: TRBD2
V gene: TRBV28
J gene: TRBJ2-3
CDR3 protein: CASSIAGGTDTQYF
CDR3 DNA: TGTGCCAGCAGTATAGCGGGGGGCACAGATACGCAGTATTTT

clone size: -
D gene: -
V gene: TRBV15
J gene: TRBJ2-7
CDR3 protein: CATSRDWGLGYEQYF
CDR3 DNA: TGTGCCACCAGCAGAGATTGGGGCTTGGGTTACGAGCAGTACTTC

clone size: -
D gene: -
V gene: TRBV27
J gene: TRBJ2-1
CDR3 protein: CASSPDRWDEQFF
CDR3 DNA: TGTGCCAGCAGTCCCGACCGGTGGGATGAGCAGTTCTTC

clone size: -
D gene: -
V gene: TRBV2
J gene: TRBJ1-2
CDR3 protein: CASYGEFYGYTF
CDR3 DNA: TGTGCCAGCTATGGGGAGTTCTATGGCTACACCTTC

clone size: -
D gene: TRBD1
V gene: TRBV5-4
J gene: TRBJ2-7
CDR3 protein: CASSLGTDYEQYF
CDR3 DNA: TGTGCCAGCAGCCTAGGGACAGACTACGAGCAGTACTTC

clone size: once
D gene: TRBD2
V gene: TRBV9
J gene: TRBJ2-7
CDR3 protein: CASSVGGSGVTYEQYF
CDR3 DNA: TGTGCCAGCAGCGTAGGCGGTAGCGGGGTAACCTACGAGCAGTACTTC

clone size: -
D gene: TRBD1
V gene: TRBV19
J gene: TRBJ1-4
CDR3 protein: CASSPDRGHEKLFF
CDR3 DNA: TGTGCCAGTAGCCCGGACAGGGGGCATGAAAAACTGTTTTTT

clone size: -
D gene: -
V gene: TRBV10-3
J gene: TRBJ2-3
CDR3 protein: CAIGNPLDTQYF
CDR3 DNA: TGTGCCATCGGCAACCCCCTAGATACGCAGTATTTT

clone size: -
D gene: -
V gene: TRBV7-8
J gene: TRBJ2-1
CDR3 protein: CASSLRNQFYNEQFF
CDR3 DNA: TGTGCCAGCAGCCTGCGCAATCAGTTCTACAATGAGCAGTTCTTC

clone size: -
D gene: -
V gene: TRBV4-1
J gene: TRBJ1-1
CDR3 protein: CASRQLSAATEAFF
CDR3 DNA: TGCGCCAGCAGGCAACTCTCAGCTGCCACTGAAGCTTTCTTT